The sequence of this TCR beta chain was determined in a study of response to subunit inactivated influenza vaccine. A few counts support this clonotype. TCRdb fed the RT-PCR reads into MiXCR, producing one record per CDR3 protein. The table has around 790,000 distinct CDR3 sequences, less than 25% seen once. CDR3 size: 13 residues. Germline V CDR1 and CDR2: MNHEY, SVGEGT. The ends were cut back, 6 bases at V and 4 bases at J, with 13 bases in the middle. Here the sequenced sample was PBMCs from blood, taken 5 days after vaccination. This receptor was taken from a man aged 50-60 years who received an inactivated influenza vaccine. V and J are TRBV6-2 or TRBV6-3 and TRBJ2-7, with D unresolved. CDR3 DNA: TGTGCCAGCAGAGCTACAGTGGGATACGAGCAGTACTTC. Translated, it gives CASRATVGYEQYF.